This is a list of T cell receptor beta chains from one sample in a study of T cell responses to AZD1222 COVID-19 vaccine. Using immunoSEQ multiplex PCR, the repertoire was profiled, and TCRdb retains in-frame clones only, with some absent. The sample shows 80,000 or so clones, under 95% of them seen only once. Sequenced here: peripheral blood, sampled on day 0 of MenACWY control vaccination. Receptor source: an adult in good health. Both conserved end residues are part of each CDR3. Each record gives: D gene, J gene, V gene, clone size, CDR3 DNA, CDR3 protein. The D gene is left open where the match is weak. Clone size is stated in some rows and not others, as once, few, many or a class when expanded.

d_gene: .
j_gene: TRBJ2-7
v_gene: TRBV10-2
abundance: .
CDR3nt: TGCGCCAGCAGTGAAAGGGACAAGGCCTACGAGCAGTACTTC
CDR3aa: CASSERDKAYEQYF

d_gene: .
j_gene: TRBJ1-1
v_gene: TRBV28
abundance: .
CDR3nt: TGTGCCAGCACCGACCAGTATTCTGAAGCTTTCTTT
CDR3aa: CASTDQYSEAFF

d_gene: .
j_gene: TRBJ1-3
v_gene: TRBV28
abundance: .
CDR3nt: TGTGCCAGCCGGCGCTCTGGAAACACCATATATTTT
CDR3aa: CASRRSGNTIYF

d_gene: .
j_gene: TRBJ1-1
v_gene: TRBV27
abundance: .
CDR3nt: TGTGCCAGCCGAACCGGGGTAGTGAACACTGAAGCTTTCTTT
CDR3aa: CASRTGVVNTEAFF

d_gene: .
j_gene: TRBJ2-2
v_gene: TRBV7-8
abundance: .
CDR3nt: TGTGCCAGCAGCTTAGGGGTACAGGGGAGGACCGGGGAGCTGTTTTTT
CDR3aa: CASSLGVQGRTGELFF

d_gene: .
j_gene: TRBJ1-1
v_gene: TRBV3-1/TRBV3-2
abundance: .
CDR3nt: TGTGCCAGCAGCCAAGATATAGGGGGACTAGCCGTGAACACTGAAGCTTTCTTT
CDR3aa: CASSQDIGGLAVNTEAFF

d_gene: TRBD2
j_gene: TRBJ2-1
v_gene: TRBV14
abundance: .
CDR3nt: TGTGCCAGCAACTCGCAGGGGACTAGGGACTACAATGAGCAGTTCTTC
CDR3aa: CASNSQGTRDYNEQFF

d_gene: TRBD1
j_gene: TRBJ2-5
v_gene: TRBV2
abundance: .
CDR3nt: TGTGCCAGCAGTCTCGGGACAGGTGGAGAGACCCAGTACTTC
CDR3aa: CASSLGTGGETQYF

d_gene: TRBD1
j_gene: TRBJ2-7
v_gene: TRBV19
abundance: .
CDR3nt: TGTGCCAGTAGTAAACGACAGGGTTACGAGCAGTACTTC
CDR3aa: CASSKRQGYEQYF

d_gene: .
j_gene: TRBJ1-5
v_gene: TRBV7-2
abundance: .
CDR3nt: TGTGCCAGCAGCCGGGGTGGGGGGGGCAATCAGCCCCAGCATTTT
CDR3aa: CASSRGGGGNQPQHF

d_gene: .
j_gene: TRBJ1-5
v_gene: TRBV6-5
abundance: .
CDR3nt: TGTGCCAGCAGCCAAGGGGACCCTGGGCAGCCCCAGCATTTT
CDR3aa: CASSQGDPGQPQHF

d_gene: .
j_gene: TRBJ1-1
v_gene: TRBV7-9
abundance: few
CDR3nt: TGTGCCAGCAGTCTGGGGGGCCCTGAAGCTTTCTTT
CDR3aa: CASSLGGPEAFF

d_gene: TRBD1
j_gene: TRBJ1-2
v_gene: TRBV2
abundance: .
CDR3nt: TGTGCCAGCAGCGGGACAGGGGGCAACTATGGCTACACCTTC
CDR3aa: CASSGTGGNYGYTF

d_gene: .
j_gene: TRBJ1-3
v_gene: TRBV5-1
abundance: .
CDR3nt: TGCGCCAGCAGGCCGGAACCGCTCTGGAACACCATATATTTT
CDR3aa: CASRPEPLWNTIYF

d_gene: .
j_gene: TRBJ2-7
v_gene: TRBV27
abundance: .
CDR3nt: TGTGCCAGCAGTCCCAGGTTGACCTACGAGCAGTACTTC
CDR3aa: CASSPRLTYEQYF

d_gene: .
j_gene: TRBJ2-5
v_gene: TRBV7-2
abundance: .
CDR3nt: TGTGCCAGCAGCTTACAGGGAGTGGGAGAGACCCAGTACTTC
CDR3aa: CASSLQGVGETQYF

d_gene: .
j_gene: TRBJ2-2
v_gene: TRBV7-2
abundance: .
CDR3nt: TGTGCCAGCAGCCCTGGAGGGACCGTTTTTCGGGAGCTGTTTTTT
CDR3aa: CASSPGGTVFRELFF

d_gene: TRBD1
j_gene: TRBJ2-5
v_gene: TRBV24-1
abundance: .
CDR3nt: TGTGCCACCAGTGATTCGGGACAGGCCGCGGGGGAGACCCAGTACTTC
CDR3aa: CATSDSGQAAGETQYF